Here is one T cell receptor (beta chain) with its context. What it binds is not known. How the authors handled the data: ImmunoSEQ output held junction-only sequences without quality scores, so filtering differed. Generated by immunoSEQ multiplex PCR, the TCRdb table keeps only in-frame clones and is missing some. V, J and clone size are those of that table, while D and trimming were read from the DNA. The repertoire holds fewer than 850,000 clones, with around 96% as singletons. Trimming pared 0 bases from V and 0 bases from J, leaving 2 bases between. Germline assignment: CDR1 LNHNV and CDR2 YYDKDF (reference sequence). The CDR3 is 13 amino acids. This entry comes from a study of shared clonotypes between healthy human individuals. The study, taken as a whole, reports: The sampled material consisted only of blood, and tissue repertoires are likely to differ.

Naivety among CD8 cells was defined by CD45RO negativity and positive CCR7 selection, thereby excluding terminally differentiated effector memory CD45RA+ cells. The donor population consisted of healthy HIV-negative adults with no recent acute infections or vaccinations. The TCR was taken from a man aged 25 to 40 in good health. The rearrangement joins TRBV15 to TRBJ1-2; no reliable D call. Sequenced input: naive CD8+ T cells sorted from blood. CDR3 sequence reads: CATSREANYGYTF. In DNA form, the CDR3 reads TGTGCCACCAGCAGAGAAGCTAACTATGGCTACACCTTC.